Each of the 25 T cell receptor beta chains below was sequenced from the same sample in a study of blood T cell repertoires in COVID-19. TCRdb's copy holds only in-frame clones and misses some; the assay was immunoSEQ multiplex PCR. The data show 350,000 to 500,000 clones, with around nine tenths seen just once and 1.4% to 1.5% held by the top ten. Sequenced: PBMCs or T cells enriched from blood (not recorded which). These TCRs come from a woman younger than 35 who had been exposed to COVID-19.

The rearrangement joins TRBV5-1 to TRBJ1-4, with 8 bases lining up with TRBD1. The CDR3 contains 15 residues. Trimming removed 2 bases from V and 5 bases from J; junction bases left unmatched: 5. From germline, CDR1 is SGHRS and CDR2 YFSETQ. The CDR3, as DNA: TGCGCCAGCAGCTTATCCGGGACAGGAAATGAAAAACTGTTTTTT. Translated, it gives CASSLSGTGNEKLFF.

This sequence joins TRBV7-3 and TRBJ1-1, with 9 positions matching TRBD1. J was trimmed by 4 bases and V by 5 bases; bases with no gene match: 2. Germline V CDR1 and CDR2: SGHTA, FQGTGA. This CDR3 comprises 13 residues. The CDR3 is CASSDRGSTEAFF. In DNA form, the CDR3 reads TGTGCCAGCAGCGACAGGGGGAGCACTGAAGCTTTCTTT.

This clone was detected a few times. The chain links TRBV2 to TRBJ1-5; D might be TRBD1 (5 bases). V was cut by 1 base and J by 5 bases, with 12 bases left in between. The CDR3 sequence is 15 residues long. Germline V gene sequence: CDR1 SNHLY, CDR2 FYNNEI. For the CDR3, the DNA is TGTGCCAGCAGTGAAGTACGGAGGGGCGATCAGCCCCAGCATTTT. Translating it yields CASSEVRRGDQPQHF.

This clone was detected only once. This rearrangement joins TRBV19 to TRBJ2-7; TRBD1 might be the D (6 bases). This CDR3 is built from 15 residues. The V end was cut by 3 bases, the J end by 0 bases, with 12 bases between. Germline CDR1 is LNHDA and CDR2 is SQIVND (reference sequence). In DNA, the CDR3 is TGTGCCAGTAGTATTCAGACAGGTCTCTCCTACGAGCAGTACTTC. Amino acids: CASSIQTGLSYEQYF. Combining the CDR3 with reference TRBV19 and TRBJ2-7 gives the whole variable domain DGGITQSPKYLFRKEGQNVTLSCEQNLNHDAMYWYRQDPGQGLRLIYYSQIVNDFQKGDIAEGYSVSREKKESFPLTVTSAQKNPTAFYLCASSIQTGLSYEQYFGPGTRLTVT.

V and J are TRBV3-1 (or the pseudogene TRBV3-2) and TRBJ2-7; the match to TRBD2 covers 9 bases. The trim removed 4 bases at V and 3 bases at J, leaving 7 bases unmatched. CDR3 length: 15 amino acids. CDR1 is LGHDT and CDR2 is YNNKEL in the germline V gene (reference sequence). The CDR3 DNA sequence: TGTGCCAGCAGCCCCCTTAGCGGGGGACTCTACGAGCAGTACTTC. It codes for CASSPLSGGLYEQYF.

V gene TRBV2 combines with J gene TRBJ2-1; 8 bases agree with TRBD2. Germline V gene data show CDR1 as SNHLY and CDR2 as FYNNEI. V dropped 2 bases and J dropped 9; count of bases not matched to a gene: 9. The CDR3 extends over 15 amino acids. The CDR3 region is CASSEIAGRISEQFF. The DNA for the CDR3 is TGTGCCAGCAGTGAAATAGCGGGGAGGATCAGTGAGCAGTTCTTC.

This clone appeared once. The CDR3 reads CASSLRPGGDQPQHF. DNA for the CDR3: TGTGCCAGCAGTCTTCGGCCAGGGGGCGATCAGCCCCAGCATTTT. This chain links TRBV27 with TRBJ1-5, with TRBD1 identical over 8 bases. With V trimmed by 5 bases and J by 5 bases, 8 bases remained unmatched. Per germline, CDR1 MNHEY and CDR2 SMNVEV (reference sequence). The CDR3 is made up of 15 amino acids.

The chain combines TRBV27 with TRBJ2-1; TRBD2 matches 11 bases. V lost 7 bases to trimming and J lost 9 bases; unmatched junction nucleotides: 5. CDR1 and CDR2 from the germline V gene are MNHEY and SMNVEV (reference sequence). This CDR3 contains 13 residues. CDR3 in amino acids: CASTPGLAVEQFF. CDR3 DNA: TGTGCCAGCACCCCGGGACTAGCGGTTGAGCAGTTCTTC.

The rearrangement joins TRBV5-1 to TRBJ2-2; possible D gene TRBD2, 6 bases. The CDR3 extends over 16 amino acids. V was trimmed by 2 bases and J by 4 bases, leaving 15 bases between them. Germline CDR1 is SGHRS and CDR2 is YFSETQ. The CDR3 spells CASSFGGGTSTGELFF. CDR3 DNA sequence: TGCGCCAGCAGCTTTGGTGGGGGGACCTCCACCGGGGAGCTGTTTTTT.

The chain combines TRBV27 with TRBJ1-6; D ambiguous. Germline lookup yields CDR1 MNHEY and CDR2 SMNVEV (reference sequence). V lost 5 bases and J lost 6, with 5 bases in between. The CDR3 has 12 residues. In DNA, the CDR3 is TGTGCCAGCAGTCCCATTAATTCACCCCTCCACTTT. As protein: CASSPINSPLHF.

The chain uses TRBV11-1 and TRBJ1-2, with TRBD1 matching 7 bases. The CDR3 loop spans 13 amino acids. The trim removed 5 bases at V and 6 bases at J, leaving 6 bases unmatched. Germline CDR1 is SGHAT and CDR2 is FQDESV (reference sequence). CDR3 nucleotides: TGTGCCAGCAGCGGGGACAGATACAATGGCTACACCTTC. Its translation is CASSGDRYNGYTF.

The gene calls are TRBV27 and TRBJ2-3; 10 positions match TRBD2. Germline trimming cut 5 bases from V and 1 base from J; bases unmatched to any gene: 9. The CDR3 has 17 residues. Looked up from germline, CDR1 is MNHEY and CDR2 is SMNVEV (reference sequence). CDR3 sequence: CASSLLSLAGGTDTQYF. CDR3 bases: TGTGCCAGCAGTCTACTCTCGCTAGCGGGGGGCACAGATACGCAGTATTTT.

There are many counts of this clone. One junction end does not reproduce the germline sequence, and a read error may be involved. V usage is TRBV28 and J usage is TRBJ2-1, with 10 positions matching TRBD2. This CDR3 contains 13 residues. Per the germline V gene, CDR1 is MDHEN and CDR2 is SYDVKM. CDR3 residues: CASSLLAGGPRIF. CDR3 DNA: TGTGCCAGCAGTTTATTAGCGGGAGGCCCCAGGATCTTC.

This chain uses TRBV7-2 with TRBJ1-5; 7 nucleotides line up with TRBD1. Germline V gene sequence: CDR1 SGHTA, CDR2 FQGNSA. This CDR3 comprises 14 residues. V lost 5 bases, J lost 3 bases, and 4 bases stayed unmatched. CDR3 in amino acids: CASSGGQANQPQHF. In nucleotides, the CDR3 is TGTGCCAGCAGCGGCGGACAGGCCAATCAGCCCCAGCATTTT.

The V call is TRBV29-1, the J call TRBJ2-6; tentatively, D is TRBD1 (5 bases). This CDR3 is built from 14 residues. The V and J ends lost 4 bases and 4 bases respectively, with 11 bases between them. Per germline, CDR1 SQVTM and CDR2 ANQGSEA. CDR3 loop: CSVGGAAGANVLTF. CDR3 DNA sequence: TGCAGCGTTGGTGGGGCGGCCGGGGCCAACGTCCTGACTTTC.

This clone was seen only once. The chain uses TRBV6-5 and TRBJ2-5; 15 nucleotides match TRBD2. Germline CDR1 and CDR2: MNHEY and SVGAGI. V dropped 8 bases and J dropped 5; count of bases not matched to a gene: 3. CDR3 length equals 14 residues. Written as DNA, the CDR3 is TGTGCCAGCCGGACTAGCGGGGGGGCTGAGACCCAGTACTTC. This gives the protein CASRTSGGAETQYF.

This chain links TRBV6-5 with TRBJ2-1, with 7 bases fitting TRBD2. The germline V gene encodes CDR1 MNHEY and CDR2 SVGAGI. Losses at the gene ends were 6 bases for V and 6 bases for J; bases not matched to a gene: 11. The CDR3 is 15 amino acids. The CDR3: CASSGTSETTNEQFF. In DNA form, the CDR3 reads TGTGCCAGCAGCGGAACTAGCGAGACTACCAATGAGCAGTTCTTC.

The chain joins TRBV28 to TRBJ2-7; no reliable D call. Trimming took 8 bases from V and 5 from J, leaving 13 bases between them. This CDR3 is 12 amino acids long. Germline-derived CDR1 and CDR2 are MDHEN and SYDVKM. CDR3 sequence (DNA): TGTGCCAGCTTGGCCCGCTCAGACGAGCAGTACTTC. Amino acid sequence: CASLARSDEQYF. The full variable domain, in which reference TRBV28 and TRBJ2-7 provide the parts outside the CDR3, is DVKVTQSSRYLVKRTGEKVFLECVQDMDHENMFWYRQDPGLGLRLIYFSYDVKMKEKGDIPEGYSVSREKKERFSLILESASTNQTSMYLCASLARSDEQYFGPGTRLTVT.

This chain's CDR3 is CASSFPWGGETQYF. In nucleotides, the CDR3 is TGTGCCAGCAGCTTCCCCTGGGGAGGAGAGACCCAGTACTTC. The V and J genes are TRBV7-2 and TRBJ2-5; tentatively, D is TRBD2 (6 bases). There are 14 residues in the CDR3. Germline V CDR1 and CDR2: SGHTA, FQGNSA. V was shortened by 3 bases and J by 4 bases, with 12 bases between the two germline ends.

This clone occurred once. This chain joins TRBV4-1 and TRBJ1-4; maybe TRBD1 (5 bases). Germline loops: CDR1 MGHRA, CDR2 YSYEKL. CDR3 length: 17 residues. V was cut by 2 bases and J by 0 bases, with 13 bases left in between. The CDR3 loop reads CASSQQGFGATNEKLFF. The CDR3 DNA reads as TGCGCCAGCAGCCAACAGGGTTTTGGGGCAACTAATGAAAAACTGTTTTTT.

This chain connects TRBV28 to TRBJ1-2; 7 bases line up with TRBD1. V was clipped by 11 bases and J by 8 bases; unmatched bases: 8. The CDR3 loop spans 11 amino acids. Germline assignment: CDR1 MDHEN and CDR2 SYDVKM. The CDR3 sequence is CAWDSPEGYTF. The CDR3 bases are TGTGCCTGGGACAGTCCCGAGGGCTACACCTTC.

This sequence joins TRBV27 and TRBJ1-1, with 7 bases aligning to TRBD1. The CDR3 loop spans 14 amino acids. V trimming: 5 bases; J trimming: 3 bases; junction bases outside the gene matches: 6. The germline CDR1 and CDR2 sequences are MNHEY and SMNVEV (reference sequence). The CDR3 region is CASSLTGRDTEAFF. The DNA for the CDR3 is TGTGCCAGCAGTCTGACAGGGCGGGACACTGAAGCTTTCTTT.

The CDR3 DNA sequence: TGTGCCAGCAGCTTGACAGGGGGAACCGGTGGCTACACCTTC. Amino acids: CASSLTGGTGGYTF. The chain recombines TRBV5-5 with TRBJ1-2; 8 bases are shared with TRBD1. Germline loops: CDR1 SGHKS, CDR2 YYEKEE (reference sequence). V lost 1 base, J lost 7 bases, and 6 bases stayed unmatched. The CDR3 runs to 14 residues.

The gene calls are TRBV3-1 (or the pseudogene TRBV3-2) and TRBJ2-7; 8 positions match TRBD2. Trimming removed 1 base from V and 3 bases from J; junction bases left unmatched: 5. CDR1 is LGHDT, CDR2 YNNKEL, per germline (reference sequence). The CDR3 covers 15 residues. CDR3 sequence reads: CASSQGIAGYYEQYF. CDR3 in DNA: TGTGCCAGCAGCCAAGGGATAGCGGGGTACTACGAGCAGTACTTC.

This clone came up once. The chain combines TRBV5-8 with TRBJ1-5, with 8 bases lining up with TRBD1. The CDR3 is 15 amino acids. Looked up from germline, CDR1 is SGHTS and CDR2 is YDEGEE. V dropped 3 bases and J dropped 4; count of bases not matched to a gene: 6. The CDR3 sequence: CASSSLGQGNQPQHF. In DNA, the CDR3 is TGTGCCAGCAGCTCACTAGGACAGGGAAATCAGCCCCAGCATTTT.